Included here is one T cell receptor beta chain sequence, with context. Random-hexamer reverse transcription was applied to roughly 0.45 to 1 ug RNA. Multiplex PCR with immunoSEQ amplified the TCR beta CDR3 across 54 Vbeta and 13 Jbeta. In TCRdb, the immunoSEQ multiplex PCR reads were re-called with MiXCR into one record per CDR3 protein. The sample lists 120,000 or so distinct CDR3 sequences, 90% to 95% occurring once. This sample was taken from a study of CD8 T cells in Susac syndrome. V dropped 3 bases and J dropped 1; count of bases not matched to a gene: 8. The CDR3 totals 16 residues. The germline gives CDR1 ENHRY, CDR2 SYGVKD. Fulfillment of recently defined diagnostic criteria for definite or probable disease was shown by the patients with Susac syndrome.

The clonotype was recovered from a human donor with Susac syndrome. Material for sequencing was CD8+ T cells from PBMCs. The chain combines TRBV10-3 with TRBJ2-5, with 7 bases aligning to TRBD1. CDR3 bases: TGTGCCATCAGTGAAGGAGGACAGGAGACCCAAGAGACCCAGTACTTC. This translates into CAISEGGQETQETQYF.